The clone carrying this TCR beta chain was observed many times. This specimen comes from a study of T cell repertoires in cytomegalovirus infection. TCRdb analysed the reads with MiXCR anew, one entry per CDR3 protein. Of around 250,000 distinct CDR3 sequences listed, over 15% are singletons. The CDR3 is made up of 14 amino acids. J gave up 5 bases and V 5 bases, and 8 bases lay outside the gene matches. Germline V gives CDR1 SGHTA, CDR2 FQGNSA. The sequencing sample was made of CD8+ T cells from PBMCs. J is TRBJ1-1 and V is TRBV7-2; TRBD1 aligns across 7 bases. This receptor was identified in a human donor in good health (CMV status not recorded). Some clones in this sample may be carry-over from other donors' samples. Written as DNA, the CDR3 is TGTGCCAGCAGCCATACAGGGGTTGGAACTGAAGCTTTCTTT. Its protein product is CASSHTGVGTEAFF.